This T cell receptor beta chain was recorded in a study of control samples from healthy donors and cancer patients. The protocol was immunoSEQ multiplex PCR, while the TCRdb copy is restricted to in-frame clones and leaves out a portion. The sample contains roughly 86,000 clones, roughly nine tenths of which appear only once. This CDR3 comprises 12 residues. Trimming took off 7 bases at V and 0 bases at J, with 4 bases between the two ends. This clone was seen a single time. This receptor was identified in a man under 40 in good health. The rearrangement uses TRBV12-3 or TRBV12-4 and TRBJ1-5; unclear D gene. Sequenced material: blood. The CDR3, as DNA: TGTGCCAGCACCGTTAGCAATCAGCCCCAGCATTTT. Amino acids: CASTVSNQPQHF.